This T cell receptor (beta chain) was identified in a study of cytomegalovirus exposure and HLA in healthy donors. Germline V lookup: CDR1 SGHAT, CDR2 FQNNGV. The CDR3 is 14 amino acids. Trimming stripped 4 bases from V and 4 bases from J, with 13 bases between. Primers for the PCR totalled 60 Vbeta and 13 Jbeta. In the source study's methods: About 80 million unique TCR beta chains, roughly 11 million of them shared, were counted by a later analysis. Assay: immunoSEQ multiplex PCR; the TCRdb copy retains only in-frame clones and omits some. V, J and clone size derive from that table, while D and trimming were established from the DNA sequence. Of a few hundred thousand clones listed, approximately 82% were seen once; the top ten hold less than 9%. Study-level findings and limits: Rare TCR sequences dominated, though some public TCRs recurred in many donors. About 87% or about 30% of the time was how often most TCR beta V segments were productive, according to an earlier analysis.

Worth noting for this clone: Its antigen is undetermined.

The chain links TRBV11-2 to TRBJ2-5, with D maybe TRBD2 (6 bases). The source is a woman in her sixties or seventies in good health and CMV-seropositive. Sequences were obtained from PBMCs. The CDR3 DNA reads TGTGCCAGCAGCTCCGGATGGGGAGGAGAGACCCAGTACTTC. This codes for CASSSGWGGETQYF. Looking up the rest from reference TRBV11-2 and TRBJ2-5 gives the full variable domain: EAGVAQSPRYKIIEKRQSVAFWCNPISGHATLYWYQQILGQGPKLLIQFQNNGVVDDSQLPKDRFSAERLKGVDSTLKIQPAKLEDSAVYLCASSSGWGGETQYFGPGTRLLVL.